The T cell receptor beta chain under discussion was sequenced for a study of neoadjuvant anti-PD-1 for oral cavity cancer. Overall study findings and caveats: Only a few patients per response group were TCR-analyzed; validation needed.

Using immunoSEQ multiplex PCR, the repertoire was profiled, and TCRdb retains in-frame clones only, with some absent. The top ten clones hold 2.6% of a sample with 50,000 to 65,000 clones, under 85% of them seen once. Worth noting for this clone: Its antigen is undetermined.

V was cut by 5 bases and J by 2 bases, with 12 bases left in between. The CDR3 covers 14 residues. Germline loops: CDR1 MNHEY, CDR2 SMNVEV (reference sequence). The chain links TRBV27 to TRBJ1-2; D may be TRBD1 (5 bases). This clonotype was obtained from a person aged 35-79 years with oral cavity squamous cell carcinoma. The sample was PBMCs, taken before nivolumab (anti-PD-1) treatment. CDR3: CASSPWDGNYGYTF. As DNA, the CDR3 is TGTGCCAGCAGTCCATGGGACGGAAACTATGGCTACACCTTC.